This T cell receptor beta chain was observed in a study of PD-1 blockade in classical Hodgkin lymphoma. Study in general: Patients were administered nivolumab (3 mg/kg intravenously) every 2 weeks.

This clone appeared once. Its antigen remains unknown. After autologous stem cell transplantation all patients relapsed, and prior brentuximab vedotin exposure differed between cohorts. This CDR3 contains 11 residues. The V end was cut by 3 bases, the J end by 12 bases, with 9 bases between. CDR1 is MDHEN, CDR2 SYDVKM, per germline. General study results and limits: Patients excluded were those beginning nivolumab under 1 year after ASCT. Patients who responded completely had about the same baseline diversity as newly diagnosed patients.

The repertoire was sequenced with immunoSEQ multiplex PCR; TCRdb's copy has only in-frame clones and lacks some. The sample includes 110,000 or so clones, 89% seen only once; the top ten take 15% to 20%. The receptor's source is a human donor with classical Hodgkin lymphoma. The sample consisted of peripheral blood mononuclear cells (PBMCs), taken before the second cycle of nivolumab. This chain joins TRBV28 and TRBJ1-5, with D unresolved. The CDR3 reads CASSFPPHQHF. The CDR3 DNA reads as TGTGCCAGCAGTTTTCCCCCTCACCAGCATTTT.